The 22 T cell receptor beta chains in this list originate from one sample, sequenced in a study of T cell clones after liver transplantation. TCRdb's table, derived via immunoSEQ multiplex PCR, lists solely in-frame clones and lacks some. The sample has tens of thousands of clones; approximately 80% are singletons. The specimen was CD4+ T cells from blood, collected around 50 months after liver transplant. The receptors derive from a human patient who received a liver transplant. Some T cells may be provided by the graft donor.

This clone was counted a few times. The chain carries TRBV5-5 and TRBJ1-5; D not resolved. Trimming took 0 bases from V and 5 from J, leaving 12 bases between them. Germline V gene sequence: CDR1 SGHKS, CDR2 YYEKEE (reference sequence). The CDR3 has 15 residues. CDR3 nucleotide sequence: TGTGCCAGCAGCTTGGGTGGTTTCGGATATCAGCCCCAGCATTTT. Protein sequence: CASSLGGFGYQPQHF.

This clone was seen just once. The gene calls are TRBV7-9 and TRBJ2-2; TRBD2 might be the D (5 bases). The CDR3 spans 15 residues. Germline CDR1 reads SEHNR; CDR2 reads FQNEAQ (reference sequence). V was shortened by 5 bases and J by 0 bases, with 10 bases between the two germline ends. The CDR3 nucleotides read TGTGCCAGCAGCGTCCGGGATGCGAACACCGGGGAGCTGTTTTTT. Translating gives CASSVRDANTGELFF.

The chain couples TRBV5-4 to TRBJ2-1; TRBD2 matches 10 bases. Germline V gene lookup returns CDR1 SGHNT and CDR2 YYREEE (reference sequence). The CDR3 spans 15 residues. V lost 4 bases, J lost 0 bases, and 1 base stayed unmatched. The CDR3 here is CASSLAGASYNEQFF. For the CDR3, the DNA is TGTGCCAGCAGCCTAGCGGGGGCCTCCTACAATGAGCAGTTCTTC.

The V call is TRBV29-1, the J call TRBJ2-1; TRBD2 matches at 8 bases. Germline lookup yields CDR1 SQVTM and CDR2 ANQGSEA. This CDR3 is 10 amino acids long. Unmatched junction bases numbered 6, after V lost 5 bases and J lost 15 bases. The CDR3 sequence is CSVFSGIVFF. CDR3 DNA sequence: TGCAGCGTTTTTAGCGGGATCGTGTTCTTC.

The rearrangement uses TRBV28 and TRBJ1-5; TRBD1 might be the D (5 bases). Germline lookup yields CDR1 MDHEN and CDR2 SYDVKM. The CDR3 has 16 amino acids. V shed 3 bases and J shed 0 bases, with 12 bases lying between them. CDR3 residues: CASSFPAGNSNQPQHF. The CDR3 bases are TGTGCCAGCAGTTTTCCGGCAGGGAATAGCAATCAGCCCCAGCATTTT.

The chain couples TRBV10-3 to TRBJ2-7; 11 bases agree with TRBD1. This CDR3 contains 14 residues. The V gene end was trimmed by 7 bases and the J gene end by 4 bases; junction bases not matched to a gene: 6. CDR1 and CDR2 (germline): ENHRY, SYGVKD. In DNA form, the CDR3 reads TGTGCCATCACCCCAGGACAGGGGGCTTACGAGCAGTACTTC. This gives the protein CAITPGQGAYEQYF.

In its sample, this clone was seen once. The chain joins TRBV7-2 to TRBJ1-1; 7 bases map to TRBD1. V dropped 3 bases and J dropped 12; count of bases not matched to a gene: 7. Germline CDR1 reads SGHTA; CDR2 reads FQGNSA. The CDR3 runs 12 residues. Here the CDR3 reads CASSLLYRGTFF. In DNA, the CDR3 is TGTGCCAGCAGCTTGCTCTACAGGGGTACTTTCTTT.

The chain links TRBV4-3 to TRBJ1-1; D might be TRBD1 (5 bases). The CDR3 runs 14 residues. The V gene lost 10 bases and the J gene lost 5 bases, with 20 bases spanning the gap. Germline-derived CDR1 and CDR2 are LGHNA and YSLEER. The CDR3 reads CATSRARGWTEAFF. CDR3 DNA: TGCGCCACCTCAAGGGCAAGGGGATGGACTGAAGCTTTCTTT.

CDR3: CASSLSGTRVTEQFF. CDR3 nucleotides: TGTGCCAGCAGCTTATCCGGGACTAGGGTAACTGAGCAGTTCTTC. This rearrangement joins TRBV7-3 to TRBJ2-1; 8 bases are a match to TRBD2. Germline loops: CDR1 SGHTA, CDR2 FQGTGA. This CDR3 region has 15 residues. Trimming took 2 bases from V and 9 from J; bases not matched to a gene: 9.

CDR3 nucleotide sequence: TGTGCCAGCAGCTCCCCGGGACTAGCGACGGGACACACAGATACGCAGTATTTT. This codes for CASSSPGLATGHTDTQYF. The chain recombines TRBV7-3 with TRBJ2-3, with 10 bases matching TRBD2. The germline CDR1 and CDR2 sequences are SGHTA and FQGTGA. Losses at the gene ends were 4 bases for V and 2 bases for J; bases not matched to a gene: 12. The CDR3 is made up of 18 amino acids.

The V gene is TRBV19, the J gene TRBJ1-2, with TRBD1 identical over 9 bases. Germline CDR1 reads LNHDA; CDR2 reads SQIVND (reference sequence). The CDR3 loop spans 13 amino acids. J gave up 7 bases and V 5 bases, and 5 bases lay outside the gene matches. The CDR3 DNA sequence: TGTGCCAGTAGTCCAAGACAGGGGGGTGGCTACACCTTC. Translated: CASSPRQGGGYTF.

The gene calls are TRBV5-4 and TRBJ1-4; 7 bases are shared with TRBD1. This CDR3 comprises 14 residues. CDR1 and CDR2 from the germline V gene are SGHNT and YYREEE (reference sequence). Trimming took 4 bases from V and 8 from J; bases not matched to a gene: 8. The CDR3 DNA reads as TGTGCCAGCAGCCTTCAGGGGGTCCGGGAAAAACTGTTTTTT. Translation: CASSLQGVREKLFF.

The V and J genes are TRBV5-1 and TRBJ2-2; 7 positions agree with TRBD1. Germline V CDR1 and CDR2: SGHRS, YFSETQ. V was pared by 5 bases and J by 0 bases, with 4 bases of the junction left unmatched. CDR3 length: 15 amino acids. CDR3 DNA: TGCGCCAGCAGACAGACAGGGTCGAACACCGGGGAGCTGTTTTTT. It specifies CASRQTGSNTGELFF.

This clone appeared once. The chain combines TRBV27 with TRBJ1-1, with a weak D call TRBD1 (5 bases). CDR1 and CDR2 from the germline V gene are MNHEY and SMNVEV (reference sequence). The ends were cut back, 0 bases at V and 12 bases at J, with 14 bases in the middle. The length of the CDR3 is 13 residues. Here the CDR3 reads CASSLSAASGPFF. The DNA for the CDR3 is TGTGCCAGCAGTTTATCGGCGGCATCAGGGCCTTTCTTT.

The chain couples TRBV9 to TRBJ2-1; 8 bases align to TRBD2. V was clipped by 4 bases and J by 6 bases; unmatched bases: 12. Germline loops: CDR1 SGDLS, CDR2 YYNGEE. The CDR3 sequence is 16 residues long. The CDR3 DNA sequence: TGTGCCAGCAGCCCGGGAGGGGGAAGGGTTTTCAATGAGCAGTTCTTC. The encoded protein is CASSPGGGRVFNEQFF. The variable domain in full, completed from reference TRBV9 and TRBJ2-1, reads DSGVTQTPKHLITATGQRVTLRCSPRSGDLSVYWYQQSLDQGLQFLIQYYNGEERAKGNILERFSAQQFPDLHSELNLSSLELGDSALYFCASSPGGGRVFNEQFFGPGTRLTVL.

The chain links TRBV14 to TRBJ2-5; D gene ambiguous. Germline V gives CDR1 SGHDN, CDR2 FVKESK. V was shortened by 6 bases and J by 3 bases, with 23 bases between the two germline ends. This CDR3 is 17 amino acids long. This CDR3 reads CASSPIPRPSAEETQYF. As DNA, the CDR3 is TGTGCCAGCAGTCCTATCCCCCGTCCTTCGGCGGAAGAGACCCAGTACTTC.

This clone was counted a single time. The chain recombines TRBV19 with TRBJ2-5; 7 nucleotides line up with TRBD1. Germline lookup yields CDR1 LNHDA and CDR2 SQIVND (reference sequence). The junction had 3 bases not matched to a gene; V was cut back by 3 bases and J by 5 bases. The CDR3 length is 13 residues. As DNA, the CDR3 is TGTGCCAGTAGTATGGCCAGGGGGGAGACCCAGTACTTC. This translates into CASSMARGETQYF.

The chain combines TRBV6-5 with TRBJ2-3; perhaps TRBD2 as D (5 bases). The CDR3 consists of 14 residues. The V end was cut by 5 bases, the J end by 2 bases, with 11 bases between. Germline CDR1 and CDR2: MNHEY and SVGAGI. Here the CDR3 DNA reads TGTGCCAGCAGTCGAGGACTTCACACAGATACGCAGTATTTT. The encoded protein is CASSRGLHTDTQYF.

The chain's CDR3 is CASRLKSGVSYEQYF. CDR3 sequence (DNA): TGTGCCAGTAGACTTAAATCGGGGGTCTCCTACGAGCAGTACTTC. The V gene is TRBV19, the J gene TRBJ2-7, with D tentatively TRBD2 (6 bases). The germline CDR1 and CDR2 sequences are LNHDA and SQIVND (reference sequence). V was trimmed by 6 bases and J by 0 bases, leaving 15 bases between them. The CDR3 loop spans 15 amino acids. The full variable domain, its missing parts supplied by reference TRBV19 and TRBJ2-7, is DGGITQSPKYLFRKEGQNVTLSCEQNLNHDAMYWYRQDPGQGLRLIYYSQIVNDFQKGDIAEGYSVSREKKESFPLTVTSAQKNPTAFYLCASRLKSGVSYEQYFGPGTRLTVT.

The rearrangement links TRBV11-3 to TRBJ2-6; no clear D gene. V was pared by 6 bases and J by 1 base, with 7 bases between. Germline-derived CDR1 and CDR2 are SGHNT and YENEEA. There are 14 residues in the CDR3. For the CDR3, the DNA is TGTGCCAGCAGGAATCGGTCTGGGGCCAACGTCCTGACTTTC. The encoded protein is CASRNRSGANVLTF.

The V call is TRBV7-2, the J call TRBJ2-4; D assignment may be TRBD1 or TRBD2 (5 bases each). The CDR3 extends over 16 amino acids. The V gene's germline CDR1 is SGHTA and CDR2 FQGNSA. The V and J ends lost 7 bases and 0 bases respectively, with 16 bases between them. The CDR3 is CASIEGVGLAKNIQYF. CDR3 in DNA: TGTGCCAGCATCGAGGGCGTGGGGCTAGCCAAAAACATTCAGTACTTC.

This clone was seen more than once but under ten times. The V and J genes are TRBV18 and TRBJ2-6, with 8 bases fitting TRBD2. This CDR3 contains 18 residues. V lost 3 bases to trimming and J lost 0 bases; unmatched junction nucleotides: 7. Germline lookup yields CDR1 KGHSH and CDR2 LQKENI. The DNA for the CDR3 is TGTGCCAGCTCACCTTCGGGACTAGACATCTCTGGGGCCAACGTCCTGACTTTC. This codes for CASSPSGLDISGANVLTF.